The 8 T cell receptor beta chains below come from one sample, sequenced in a study of PD-L1 blockade in urothelial cancer. Libraries were prepared by immunoSEQ multiplex PCR; TCRdb keeps only in-frame clonotypes and omits some of them. The sample carries roughly 56,000 clones, 82% recorded once. The sequencing used PBMCs, collected around atezolizumab (anti-PD-L1) treatment. The receptors originated from a man in his 70s with urothelial cancer.

This clone has more than one count but fewer than ten. The V and J genes are TRBV30 and TRBJ2-2, with TRBD2 matching over 7 bases. CDR1 GTSNPN and CDR2 SVGIG come from the germline V gene (reference sequence). The CDR3 loop spans 14 amino acids. The V and J ends lost 3 bases and 0 bases, in that order; junction bases with no gene match: 1. This chain's CDR3 is CAWSGLANTGELFF. In DNA form, the CDR3 reads TGTGCCTGGAGCGGACTAGCGAACACCGGGGAGCTGTTTTTT.

The chain links TRBV5-6 to TRBJ1-5; D is uncertain. Germline assignment: CDR1 SGHDT and CDR2 YYEEEE. Trimming removed 0 bases at V and 6 bases at J, with 13 bases between. The CDR3 totals 15 residues. CDR3 sequence (DNA): TGTGCCAGCAGCTTGGGTCGGGGTGTAACTCAGCCCCAGCATTTT. It yields the protein CASSLGRGVTQPQHF.

The J gene is TRBJ2-1, the V gene TRBV19, with 10 bases lining up with TRBD1. V dropped 6 bases and J dropped 7; count of bases not matched to a gene: 3. This CDR3 is built from 13 residues. CDR1 and CDR2 from the germline V gene are LNHDA and SQIVND (reference sequence). As DNA, the CDR3 is TGTGCCAGTAGGGACAGGGGGGGAAATGAGCAGTTCTTC. Its translation is CASRDRGGNEQFF.

This clone was picked up one time. This sequence joins TRBV15 and TRBJ2-3; the D is unclear. This CDR3 has 14 residues. Trimming cost V 5 bases and J 2 bases, with 11 bases left between them. CDR1 and CDR2 (germline): LNHNV, YYDKDF (reference sequence). The chain's CDR3 is CATSLDQNTDTQYF. The DNA for the CDR3 is TGTGCCACCAGCCTAGACCAAAACACAGATACGCAGTATTTT.

The J gene is TRBJ2-7, the V gene TRBV9, with 7 positions matching TRBD2. Trimming cost V 8 bases and J 4 bases; bases outside gene matches: 12. The CDR3 sequence is 14 residues long. Per germline, CDR1 SGDLS and CDR2 YYNGEE. CDR3 loop: CASTSEPNGYEQYF. CDR3 bases: TGTGCCAGTACTAGCGAACCGAACGGGTACGAGCAGTACTTC.

The chain links TRBV7-8 to TRBJ2-1; tentatively, D is TRBD2 (5 bases). V was pared by 5 bases and J by 2 bases, with 22 bases between. The CDR3 covers 18 residues. Germline CDR1 is SGHVS and CDR2 is FQNEAQ. CDR3 loop: CASSEGAPKYGAYNEQFF. In DNA, the CDR3 is TGTGCCAGCAGCGAGGGTGCCCCCAAGTACGGAGCCTACAATGAGCAGTTCTTC.

In nucleotides, the CDR3 is TGTGCCAGCAGTGAAACGGGGGTCCTCACCTACGAGCAGTACTTC. Its protein is CASSETGVLTYEQYF. The gene calls are TRBV2 and TRBJ2-7, with a possible D match to TRBD2 (6 bases). Per germline, CDR1 SNHLY and CDR2 FYNNEI. V lost 2 bases and J 2 bases, leaving 13 bases between the germline ends. The CDR3 has 15 residues.

V gene TRBV5-4 combines with J gene TRBJ1-2; maybe TRBD1 (6 bases). V was clipped by 3 bases and J by 5 bases, with 11 bases between them. The CDR3 is 13 residues long. Germline values: CDR1 SGHNT, CDR2 YYREEE (reference sequence). The CDR3, as DNA: TGTGCCAGCAGCTACCGGACAGTTTATGGCTACACCTTC. It yields the protein CASSYRTVYGYTF.